Below, one TCR beta chain is given with its context. The data were taken from a study of shared clonotypes between healthy human individuals. Assay used: immunoSEQ multiplex PCR; TCRdb lists only in-frame clones, some missing. This sample has roughly 650,000 clones, with roughly 96% found just once. The CDR3 consists of 14 residues. CDR1 and CDR2 (germline): MNHEY, SMNVEV (reference sequence). Unmatched junction bases numbered 10, after V lost 5 bases and J lost 6 bases. The naive CD8 fraction comprised CD45RO-negative cells positively selected for CCR7 and excluded terminally differentiated effector memory CD45RA+ cells.

J is TRBJ2-7 and V is TRBV27; 7 bases match TRBD1. The sequence was collected from a woman aged 25 to 39 in good health. Sequenced material: naive CD8+ T cells sorted from blood. CDR3 sequence (DNA): TGTGCCAGCAGTCTTGGCCTTCCAGGGGGCGAGCAGTACTTC. This translates into CASSLGLPGGEQYF.